This T cell receptor beta chain was profiled in a study of radiation and T cells in renal cell carcinoma. The V end lost 0 bases, the J end lost 3 bases, and 13 bases lay between the germline ends. Germline V gene sequence: CDR1 SEHNR, CDR2 FQNEAQ (reference sequence). The CDR3 is 16 amino acids. Treatment reported: 15 Gy SBRT to primary tumor, nephrectomy 4 weeks later. General study points: Top tumor clonotypes rose in blood 2 weeks post-radiation, then contracted. Compared with controls, irradiated tumors showed greater TCR clonality.

Sequencing used immunoSEQ multiplex PCR; TCRdb keeps in-frame clones, though not all of them. The top ten hold 16% of the sample, which has around 21,000 clones, 40% to 55% seen once. This clone ranks as medium-sized (0.01 to 0.1%). The target antigen is unknown. The sample consisted of tumor tissue, taken from a patient whose treatment included radiotherapy and nephrectomy. V usage is TRBV7-9 and J usage is TRBJ2-3; TRBD2 might be the D (6 bases). The TCR was taken from a woman aged 50 to 60 with renal cell carcinoma. The CDR3 region is CASSLAVPSETDTQYF. The CDR3 bases are TGTGCCAGCAGCTTAGCCGTACCTAGCGAGACAGATACGCAGTATTTT. The complete variable domain, with remaining parts taken from reference TRBV7-9 and TRBJ2-3, reads DTGVSQNPRHKITKRGQNVTFRCDPISEHNRLYWYRQTLGQGPEFLTYFQNEAQLEKSRLLSDRFSAERPKGSFSTLEIQRTEQGDSAMYLCASSLAVPSETDTQYFGPGTRLTVL.